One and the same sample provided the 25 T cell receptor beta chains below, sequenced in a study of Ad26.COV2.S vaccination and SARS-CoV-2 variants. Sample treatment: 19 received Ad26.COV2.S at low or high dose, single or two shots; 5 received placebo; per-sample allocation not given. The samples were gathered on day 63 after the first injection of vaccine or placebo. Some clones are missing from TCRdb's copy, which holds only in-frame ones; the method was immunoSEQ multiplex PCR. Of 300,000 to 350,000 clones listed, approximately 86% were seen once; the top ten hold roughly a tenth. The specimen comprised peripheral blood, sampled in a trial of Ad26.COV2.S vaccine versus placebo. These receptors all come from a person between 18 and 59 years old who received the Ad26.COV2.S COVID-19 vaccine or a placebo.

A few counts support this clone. The CDR3 reads CASSAITTGAVYNEQFF. The CDR3 DNA sequence: TGTGCCAGCAGCGCGATAACGACAGGGGCCGTTTACAATGAGCAGTTCTTC. J is TRBJ2-1 and V is TRBV7-9; 8 bases line up with TRBD1. Germline trimming cut 5 bases from V and 4 bases from J; bases unmatched to any gene: 13. The V gene's germline CDR1 is SEHNR and CDR2 FQNEAQ (reference sequence). There are 17 residues in the CDR3.

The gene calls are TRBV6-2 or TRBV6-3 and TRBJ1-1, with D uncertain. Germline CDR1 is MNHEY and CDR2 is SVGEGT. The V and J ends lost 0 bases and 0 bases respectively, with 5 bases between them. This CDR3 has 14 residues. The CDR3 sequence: CASSYSSVNTEAFF. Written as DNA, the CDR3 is TGTGCCAGCAGTTACTCTTCGGTGAACACTGAAGCTTTCTTT.

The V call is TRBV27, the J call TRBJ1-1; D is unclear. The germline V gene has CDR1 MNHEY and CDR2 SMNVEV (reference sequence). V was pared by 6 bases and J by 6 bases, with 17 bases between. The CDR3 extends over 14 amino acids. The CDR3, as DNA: TGTGCCAGCAGACTCCTCGGTACGGCGTCTGAAGCTTTCTTT. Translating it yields CASRLLGTASEAFF.

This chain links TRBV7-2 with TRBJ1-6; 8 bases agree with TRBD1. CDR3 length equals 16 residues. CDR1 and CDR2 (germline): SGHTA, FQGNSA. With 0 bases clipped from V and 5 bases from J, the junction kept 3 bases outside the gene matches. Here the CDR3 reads CASSLALGQDNSPLHF. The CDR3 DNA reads TGTGCCAGCAGCTTAGCGTTGGGACAGGATAATTCACCCCTCCACTTT. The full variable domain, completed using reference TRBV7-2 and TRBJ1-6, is GAGVSQSPSNKVTEKGKDVELRCDPISGHTALYWYRQSLGQGLEFLIYFQGNSAPDKSGLPSDRFSAERTGGSVSTLTIQRTQQEDSAVYLCASSLALGQDNSPLHFGNGTRLTVT.

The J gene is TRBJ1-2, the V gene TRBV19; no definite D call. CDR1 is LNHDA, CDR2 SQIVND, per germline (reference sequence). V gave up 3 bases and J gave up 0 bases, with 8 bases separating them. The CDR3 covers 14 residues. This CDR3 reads CASSIQDSNYGYTF. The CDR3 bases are TGTGCCAGTAGTATTCAGGATTCTAACTATGGCTACACCTTC.

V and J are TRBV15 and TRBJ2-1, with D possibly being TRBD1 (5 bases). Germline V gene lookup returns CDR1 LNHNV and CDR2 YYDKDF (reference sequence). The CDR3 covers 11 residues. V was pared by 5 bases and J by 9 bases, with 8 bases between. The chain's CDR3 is CATSLQGEQFF. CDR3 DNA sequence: TGTGCCACCAGCTTGCAGGGTGAGCAGTTCTTC.

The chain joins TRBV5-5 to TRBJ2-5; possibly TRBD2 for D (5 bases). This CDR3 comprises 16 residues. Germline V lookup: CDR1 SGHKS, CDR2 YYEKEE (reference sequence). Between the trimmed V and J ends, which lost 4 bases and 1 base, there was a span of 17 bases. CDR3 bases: TGTGCCAGCAGCCCGGGTGTGGCTAGCCTCCAAGAGACCCAGTACTTC. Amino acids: CASSPGVASLQETQYF. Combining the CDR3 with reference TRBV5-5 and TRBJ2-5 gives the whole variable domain DAGVTQSPTHLIKTRGQQVTLRCSPISGHKSVSWYQQVLGQGPQFIFQYYEKEERGRGNFPDRFSARQFPNYSSELNVNALLLGDSALYLCASSPGVASLQETQYFGPGTRLLVL.

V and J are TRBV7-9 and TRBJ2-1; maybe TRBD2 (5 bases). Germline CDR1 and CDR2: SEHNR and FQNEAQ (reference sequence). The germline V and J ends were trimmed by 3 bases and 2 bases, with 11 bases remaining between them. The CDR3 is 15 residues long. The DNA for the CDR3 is TGTGCCAGCAGCTTCACCGGGAACCCCTACAATGAGCAGTTCTTC. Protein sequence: CASSFTGNPYNEQFF.

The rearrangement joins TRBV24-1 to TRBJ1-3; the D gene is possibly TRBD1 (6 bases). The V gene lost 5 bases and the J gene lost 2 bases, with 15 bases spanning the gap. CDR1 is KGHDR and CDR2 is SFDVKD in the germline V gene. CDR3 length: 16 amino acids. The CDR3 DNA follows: TGTGCCACCAGTGGCCCAGCTAAGGGGGCTGGAAACACCATATATTTT. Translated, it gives CATSGPAKGAGNTIYF.

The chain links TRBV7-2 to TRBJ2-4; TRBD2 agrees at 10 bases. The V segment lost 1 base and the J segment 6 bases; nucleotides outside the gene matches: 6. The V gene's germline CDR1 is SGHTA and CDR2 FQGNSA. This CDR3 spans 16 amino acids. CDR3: CASSLVAGGVGNIQYF. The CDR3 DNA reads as TGTGCCAGCAGCTTAGTAGCGGGGGGTGTTGGAAACATTCAGTACTTC. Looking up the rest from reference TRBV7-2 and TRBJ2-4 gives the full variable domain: GAGVSQSPSNKVTEKGKDVELRCDPISGHTALYWYRQSLGQGLEFLIYFQGNSAPDKSGLPSDRFSAERTGGSVSTLTIQRTQQEDSAVYLCASSLVAGGVGNIQYFGAGTRLSVL.

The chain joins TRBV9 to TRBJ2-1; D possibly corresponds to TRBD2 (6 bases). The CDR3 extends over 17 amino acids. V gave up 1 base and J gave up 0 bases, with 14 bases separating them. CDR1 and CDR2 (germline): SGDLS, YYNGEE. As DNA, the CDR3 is TGTGCCAGCAGCGTAAGCGCCGGAGGGAGCTCCTACAATGAGCAGTTCTTC. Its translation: CASSVSAGGSSYNEQFF. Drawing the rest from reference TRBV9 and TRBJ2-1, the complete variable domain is DSGVTQTPKHLITATGQRVTLRCSPRSGDLSVYWYQQSLDQGLQFLIQYYNGEERAKGNILERFSAQQFPDLHSELNLSSLELGDSALYFCASSVSAGGSSYNEQFFGPGTRLTVL.

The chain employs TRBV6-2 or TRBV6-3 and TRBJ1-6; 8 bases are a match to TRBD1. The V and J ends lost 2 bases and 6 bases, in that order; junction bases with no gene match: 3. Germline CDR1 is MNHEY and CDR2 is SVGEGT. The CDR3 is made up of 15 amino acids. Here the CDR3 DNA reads TGTGCCAGCAGTTACGCTGACAGGGGTAATTCACCCCTCCACTTT. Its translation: CASSYADRGNSPLHF.

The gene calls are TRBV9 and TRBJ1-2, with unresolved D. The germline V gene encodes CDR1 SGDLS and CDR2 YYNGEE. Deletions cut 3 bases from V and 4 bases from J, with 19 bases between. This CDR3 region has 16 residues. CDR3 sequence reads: CASSEGMDGRTYGYTF. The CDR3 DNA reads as TGTGCCAGCAGCGAAGGGATGGACGGAAGAACCTATGGCTACACCTTC.

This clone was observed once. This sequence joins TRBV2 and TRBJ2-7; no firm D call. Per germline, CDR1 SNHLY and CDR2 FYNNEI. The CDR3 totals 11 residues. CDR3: CACQVAYEQYF. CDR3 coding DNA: TGTGCTTGCCAGGTCGCTTACGAGCAGTACTTC.

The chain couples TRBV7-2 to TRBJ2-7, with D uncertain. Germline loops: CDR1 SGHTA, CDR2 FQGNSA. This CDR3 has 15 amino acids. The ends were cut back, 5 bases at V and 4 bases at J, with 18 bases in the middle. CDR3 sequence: CASSTNSGESYEQYF. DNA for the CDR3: TGTGCCAGCAGCACAAACTCGGGCGAGAGTTACGAGCAGTACTTC. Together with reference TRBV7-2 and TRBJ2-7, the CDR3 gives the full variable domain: GAGVSQSPSNKVTEKGKDVELRCDPISGHTALYWYRQSLGQGLEFLIYFQGNSAPDKSGLPSDRFSAERTGGSVSTLTIQRTQQEDSAVYLCASSTNSGESYEQYFGPGTRLTVT.

The CDR3: CASSPGTGGEAFF. CDR3 in DNA: TGTGCCAGCAGCCCCGGGACAGGGGGCGAAGCTTTCTTT. The rearrangement uses TRBV7-9 and TRBJ1-1; 12 nucleotides align to TRBD1. Looked up from germline, CDR1 is SEHNR and CDR2 is FQNEAQ (reference sequence). V shed 5 bases, J shed 8 bases, and the junction held 3 bases outside the gene matches. The CDR3 runs to 13 residues.

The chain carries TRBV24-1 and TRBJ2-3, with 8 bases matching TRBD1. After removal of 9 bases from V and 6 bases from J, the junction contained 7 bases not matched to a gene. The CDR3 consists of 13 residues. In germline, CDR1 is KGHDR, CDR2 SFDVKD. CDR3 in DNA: TGTGCCACCCAGGGGGCAGGTGGGGATACGCAGTATTTT. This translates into CATQGAGGDTQYF.

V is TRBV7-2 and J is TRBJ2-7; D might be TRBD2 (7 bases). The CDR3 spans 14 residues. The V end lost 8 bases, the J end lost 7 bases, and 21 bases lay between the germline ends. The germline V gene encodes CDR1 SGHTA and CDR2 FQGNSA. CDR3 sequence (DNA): TGTGCCAGCCAAGAGGGGGGAGGGCCGCGGGAGCAGTACTTC. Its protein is CASQEGGGPREQYF.

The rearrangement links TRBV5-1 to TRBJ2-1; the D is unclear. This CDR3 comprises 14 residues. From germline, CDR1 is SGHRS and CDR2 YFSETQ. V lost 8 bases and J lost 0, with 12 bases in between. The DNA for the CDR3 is TGCGCCAGTACGGTAGCAAGCTCCTACAATGAGCAGTTCTTC. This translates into CASTVASSYNEQFF.

The CDR3 reads CASSQARDRASYEQYF. The CDR3 coding sequence is TGTGCCAGCAGCCAAGCGCGGGACAGGGCCTCCTACGAGCAGTACTTC. This rearrangement joins TRBV3-1 (or the pseudogene TRBV3-2) to TRBJ2-7, with 9 bases that match TRBD1. There are 16 residues in the CDR3. Germline assignment: CDR1 LGHDT and CDR2 YNNKEL (reference sequence). V lost 1 base and J lost 0; bases outside the gene matches: 4.

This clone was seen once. This chain's CDR3 is CASSPGGQGNYGYTF. CDR3 sequence (DNA): TGTGCCAGCAGCCCTGGCGGGCAGGGAAACTATGGCTACACCTTC. This sequence joins TRBV28 and TRBJ1-2; a weak D match, TRBD1 (5 bases). Germline V gives CDR1 MDHEN, CDR2 SYDVKM. This CDR3 spans 15 amino acids. Trimming took 6 bases from V and 2 from J, leaving 16 bases between them.

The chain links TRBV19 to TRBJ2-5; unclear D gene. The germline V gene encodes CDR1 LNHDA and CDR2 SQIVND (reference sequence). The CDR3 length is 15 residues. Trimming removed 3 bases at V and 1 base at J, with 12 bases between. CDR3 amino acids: CASSILRNSQETQYF. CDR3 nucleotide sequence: TGTGCCAGTAGTATCTTACGAAACTCCCAAGAGACCCAGTACTTC.

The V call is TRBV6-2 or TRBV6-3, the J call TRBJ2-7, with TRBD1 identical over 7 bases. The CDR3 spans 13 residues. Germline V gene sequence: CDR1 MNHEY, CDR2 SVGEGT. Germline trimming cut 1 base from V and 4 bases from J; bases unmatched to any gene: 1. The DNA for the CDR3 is TGTGCCAGCAGTTACTACAGGGGTTACGAGCAGTACTTC. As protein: CASSYYRGYEQYF.

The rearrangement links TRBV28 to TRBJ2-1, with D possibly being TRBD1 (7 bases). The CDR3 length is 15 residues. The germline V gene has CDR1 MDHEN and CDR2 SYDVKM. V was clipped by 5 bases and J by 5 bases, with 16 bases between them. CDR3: CASSRSRGADNEQFF. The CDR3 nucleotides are TGTGCCAGCAGTCGATCCAGGGGGGCGGACAATGAGCAGTTCTTC.

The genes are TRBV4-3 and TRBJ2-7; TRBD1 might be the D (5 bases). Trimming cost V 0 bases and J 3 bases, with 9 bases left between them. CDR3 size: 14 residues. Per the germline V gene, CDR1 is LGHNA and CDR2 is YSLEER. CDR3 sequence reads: CASSQDLTDYEQYF. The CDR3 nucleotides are TGCGCCAGCAGCCAAGATTTGACAGACTACGAGCAGTACTTC.